These 27 T cell receptor beta chains were sequenced from one sample in a study of blood T cell repertoires in COVID-19 (dated by TCRdb to 2018 to 2021). Receptors were amplified or captured by the immunoSEQ multiplex PCR assay. TCRdb carries this immuneACCESS record with in-frame sequences only. Its versions omit some clonotypes, under half of them owing to an unresolved V gene in the studies checked, with the rest unexplained. Within this sample are a few hundred thousand clones, with 70% to 90% of them counted one time only. About 2% of the sample belongs to the ten largest clones. The sequenced sample was peripheral blood. The source of these receptors is a man aged 25 to 45 who had recovered from COVID-19.

Here the CDR3 reads CASSLGPGQTYEQYF. The CDR3 nucleotides read TGTGCCAGCAGCCTGGGCCCGGGACAGACCTACGAGCAGTACTTC. The rearrangement uses TRBV5-8 and TRBJ2-7, with TRBD1 matching over 7 bases. Losses at the gene ends were 4 bases for V and 2 bases for J; bases not matched to a gene: 9. The CDR3 runs to 15 residues. The germline V gene encodes CDR1 SGHTS and CDR2 YDEGEE.

A few counts support this clone. The chain links TRBV5-1 to TRBJ1-6; 9 bases fit TRBD1. Germline CDR1 reads SGHRS; CDR2 reads YFSETQ. The V gene end was trimmed by 4 bases and the J gene end by 8 bases; junction bases not matched to a gene: 10. The CDR3 consists of 16 residues. The CDR3 loop is CASSPGTGRSDSPLHF. The CDR3 DNA is TGCGCCAGCAGCCCCGGGACAGGGAGGTCGGATTCACCCCTCCACTTT.

This sequence joins TRBV11-3 and TRBJ2-1, with D possibly matching TRBD2 (6 bases). The CDR3 is 16 amino acids. V was shortened by 1 base and J by 6 bases, with 16 bases between the two germline ends. Germline V gene lookup returns CDR1 SGHNT and CDR2 YENEEA. CDR3 DNA: TGTGCCAGCAGCTTAGGGGGAGGCCCCTGGGGCAATGAGCAGTTCTTC. Translating gives CASSLGGGPWGNEQFF.

The rearrangement joins TRBV5-1 to TRBJ2-6; D uncertain. Trimming stripped 2 bases from V and 0 bases from J, with 6 bases between. The CDR3 length is 15 residues. CDR1 and CDR2 from the germline V gene are SGHRS and YFSETQ. The CDR3 is CASSLWSSGANVLTF. CDR3 in DNA: TGCGCCAGCAGCTTATGGAGCTCTGGGGCCAACGTCCTGACTTTC.

A word on this clone: A junction boundary mismatches the germline segment, possibly from a read error. J is TRBJ2-1 and V is TRBV3-1 (or the pseudogene TRBV3-2), with 7 nucleotides matching TRBD2. CDR3 length: 13 amino acids. Per the germline V gene, CDR1 is LGHDT and CDR2 is YNNKEL (reference sequence). CDR3 in amino acids: CASSQGTERGQLF. CDR3 nucleotides: TGTGCCAGCAGCCAGGGGACGGAGCGGGGTCAGCTCTTC.

In this sample, this clone turned up once. The rearrangement joins TRBV4-1 to TRBJ1-4, with unresolved D. CDR3 length equals 18 residues. Looked up from germline, CDR1 is MGHRA and CDR2 is YSYEKL. The V end lost 4 bases, the J end lost 3 bases, and 21 bases lay between the germline ends. CDR3 bases: TGCGCCAGCAGCCCTATGATTGGTTTGAGGGCACCTAATGAAAAACTGTTTTTT. This codes for CASSPMIGLRAPNEKLFF.

The genes are TRBV6-2 or TRBV6-3 and TRBJ2-1, with 8 nucleotides matching TRBD2. Germline V gene lookup returns CDR1 MNHEY and CDR2 SVGEGT. V shed 4 bases, J shed 5 bases, and the junction held 7 bases outside the gene matches. The CDR3 is made up of 15 amino acids. Here the CDR3 DNA reads TGTGCCAGCAGTTTCCTAGCGGGTGATAACAATGAGCAGTTCTTC. Amino acid sequence: CASSFLAGDNNEQFF.

CDR3 loop: CASVVPRQGSSYNEQFF. DNA for the CDR3: TGTGCCAGCGTCGTTCCACGTCAGGGTAGCTCCTACAATGAGCAGTTCTTC. V gene TRBV28 combines with J gene TRBJ2-1, with a tentative D call TRBD1 (5 bases). The CDR3 spans 17 residues. The V end was cut by 8 bases, the J end by 0 bases, with 20 bases between. Germline assignment: CDR1 MDHEN and CDR2 SYDVKM.

The V and J genes are TRBV19 and TRBJ2-1, with 8 bases identical to TRBD2. J gave up 5 bases and V 6 bases, and 9 bases lay outside the gene matches. CDR1 and CDR2 from the germline V gene are LNHDA and SQIVND (reference sequence). There are 15 residues in the CDR3. As DNA, the CDR3 is TGTGCCAGTAGCCTTACTAGCGGAGGTAACAATGAGCAGTTCTTC. Translated: CASSLTSGGNNEQFF.

This clone has more than one count but fewer than ten. The rearrangement joins TRBV27 to TRBJ1-5; no reliable D call. The V end lost 11 bases, the J end lost 10 bases, and 18 bases lay between the germline ends. Per the germline V gene, CDR1 is MNHEY and CDR2 is SMNVEV (reference sequence). The CDR3 has 12 amino acids. The CDR3 DNA follows: TGTGCCGGCCGACGGCTTAGCGGACCCCAGCATTTT. It specifies CAGRRLSGPQHF.

V and J are TRBV7-9 and TRBJ2-6; 12 nucleotides align to TRBD2. The CDR3 has 17 amino acids. From germline, CDR1 is SEHNR and CDR2 FQNEAQ (reference sequence). V shed 5 bases and J 4 bases; nucleotides not matched to a gene: 6. This CDR3 reads CASSPRTSGAGANVLTF. In DNA, the CDR3 is TGTGCCAGCAGCCCTAGGACTAGCGGGGCCGGGGCCAACGTCCTGACTTTC.

The chain links TRBV5-4 to TRBJ2-3; 12 nucleotides agree with TRBD2. This CDR3 has 19 amino acids. Germline V lookup: CDR1 SGHNT, CDR2 YYREEE (reference sequence). The V and J ends lost 4 bases and 3 bases, in that order; junction bases with no gene match: 15. The CDR3 DNA follows: TGTGCCAGCAGCCTGCCTAGCGGGGGGGATCTAAGGTGGACAGATACGCAGTATTTT. This encodes CASSLPSGGDLRWTDTQYF. Complete variable domain (other parts from reference TRBV5-4 and TRBJ2-3): ETGVTQSPTHLIKTRGQQVTLRCSSQSGHNTVSWYQQALGQGPQFIFQYYREEENGRGNFPPRFSGLQFPNYSSELNVNALELDDSALYLCASSLPSGGDLRWTDTQYFGPGTRLTVL.

The chain carries TRBV12-5 and TRBJ1-1; tentatively, D is TRBD1 (5 bases). This CDR3 is built from 15 residues. Trimming stripped 0 bases from V and 6 bases from J, with 14 bases between. Germline CDR1 reads LGHNT; CDR2 reads FRNRAP. In DNA form, the CDR3 reads TGTGCTAGTGGTTTGGTAATGCGGGGGAGGCCTGAAGCTTTCTTT. Translated, it gives CASGLVMRGRPEAFF.

The rearrangement uses TRBV3-1 (or the pseudogene TRBV3-2) and TRBJ1-6, with a possible D match to TRBD1 (5 bases). CDR3 length equals 16 residues. Between the trimmed V and J ends, which lost 7 bases and 0 bases, there was a span of 13 bases. Germline V gene data show CDR1 as LGHDT and CDR2 as YNNKEL (reference sequence). The CDR3 reads CASNPGRYSYNSPLHF. The CDR3 bases are TGTGCCAGCAACCCAGGGCGATACTCCTATAATTCACCCCTCCACTTT.

The chain uses TRBV6-1 and TRBJ2-3, with a possible D match to TRBD1 (5 bases). The V end lost 3 bases, the J end lost 3 bases, and 10 bases lay between the germline ends. The CDR3 is 14 amino acids. Germline V CDR1 and CDR2: MNHNS, SASEGT. The chain's CDR3 is CASSDGQGTDTQYF. CDR3 DNA sequence: TGTGCCAGCAGTGATGGACAAGGTACAGATACGCAGTATTTT.

The V call is TRBV7-9, the J call TRBJ1-4; 7 nucleotides match TRBD1. The CDR3 is 14 amino acids. The V gene end was trimmed by 3 bases and the J gene end by 7 bases; junction bases not matched to a gene: 5. The germline gives CDR1 SEHNR, CDR2 FQNEAQ (reference sequence). The CDR3 spells CASSLIGGSEKLFF. The DNA for the CDR3 is TGTGCCAGCAGCTTGATAGGGGGCTCTGAAAAACTGTTTTTT.

The chain recombines TRBV19 with TRBJ1-6; 10 bases map to TRBD1. The CDR3 totals 17 residues. Germline trimming cut 4 bases from V and 7 bases from J; bases unmatched to any gene: 10. CDR1 is LNHDA, CDR2 SQIVND, per germline (reference sequence). The CDR3 sequence: CASSTRGTGATNSPLHF. As DNA, the CDR3 is TGTGCCAGTAGTACACGCGGGACAGGGGCTACAAATTCACCCCTCCACTTT.

V is TRBV10-2 and J is TRBJ1-2; D is ambiguous. The CDR3 has 15 residues. Germline V CDR1 and CDR2: WSHSY, SAAADI. The CDR3 sequence is CAARPEGTANYGYTF. The DNA for the CDR3 is TGCGCAGCCAGGCCTGAGGGCACAGCTAACTATGGCTACACCTTC.

This clone was seen a handful of times. CDR3: CASSLGGTGGSYEQYF. The CDR3 coding sequence is TGTGCCAGCAGCTTGGGGGGGACAGGGGGATCCTACGAGCAGTACTTC. This chain joins TRBV13 and TRBJ2-7, with TRBD1 identical over 11 bases. The CDR3 is made up of 16 amino acids. CDR1 and CDR2 (germline): PRHDT, FYEKMQ (reference sequence). The V segment lost 3 bases and the J segment 1 base; nucleotides outside the gene matches: 5. Based on the CDR3 plus reference TRBV13 and TRBJ2-7, the full variable domain is AAGVIQSPRHLIKEKRETATLKCYPIPRHDTVYWYQQGPGQDPQFLISFYEKMQSDKGSIPDRFSAQQFSDYHSELNMSSLELGDSALYFCASSLGGTGGSYEQYFGPGTRLTVT.

The chain carries TRBV18 and TRBJ2-2; TRBD2 matches at 10 bases. The CDR3 length is 17 residues. V dropped 4 bases and J dropped 0; count of bases not matched to a gene: 5. Germline CDR1 is KGHSH and CDR2 is LQKENI. This chain's CDR3 is CASSLWGLATNTGELFF. Written as DNA, the CDR3 is TGTGCCAGCTCACTATGGGGACTAGCGACGAACACCGGGGAGCTGTTTTTT.

This clone was counted a single time. The chain combines TRBV5-1 with TRBJ2-2; TRBD1 agrees at 9 bases. Trimming at V came to 2 bases and at J to 5 bases, leaving 7 bases not matched to a gene. Germline lookup yields CDR1 SGHRS and CDR2 YFSETQ. This CDR3 is built from 16 residues. The CDR3 is CASSFDDRGATGELFF. CDR3 sequence (DNA): TGCGCCAGCAGCTTTGACGACAGGGGGGCAACCGGGGAGCTGTTTTTT.

CDR3 bases: TGTGCCAGCAGTGAATGGGCTAGCGGGGGTGGCACCGGGGAGCTGTTTTTT. Its protein product is CASSEWASGGGTGELFF. This chain links TRBV25-1 with TRBJ2-2; TRBD2 matches at 10 bases. Losses at the gene ends were 1 base for V and 4 bases for J; bases not matched to a gene: 6. The CDR3 runs to 17 residues. Germline V gene data show CDR1 as MGHDK and CDR2 as SYGVNS.

The chain recombines TRBV27 with TRBJ2-7, with unresolved D. CDR1 MNHEY and CDR2 SMNVEV come from the germline V gene (reference sequence). V was shortened by 5 bases and J by 2 bases, with 10 bases between the two germline ends. This CDR3 has 13 amino acids. CDR3 DNA: TGTGCCAGCAGTCCCCCGGGTCCCTACGAGCAGTACTTC. The encoded protein is CASSPPGPYEQYF.

V is TRBV6-2 or TRBV6-3 and J is TRBJ1-5; 8 nucleotides line up with TRBD1. Germline trimming cut 5 bases from V and 4 bases from J; bases unmatched to any gene: 7. The length of the CDR3 is 15 residues. CDR1 is MNHEY and CDR2 is SVGEGT in the germline V gene. The CDR3, as DNA: TGTGCCAGCAGTCCCGGACAGGGTTGGAATCAGCCCCAGCATTTT. Its protein product is CASSPGQGWNQPQHF.

In its sample, this clone was seen a few times. The chain carries TRBV27 and TRBJ1-4; TRBD1 is a possible D gene (6 bases). The V gene lost 5 bases and the J gene lost 4 bases, with 11 bases spanning the gap. The CDR3 consists of 14 residues. CDR1 and CDR2 (germline): MNHEY, SMNVEV (reference sequence). This CDR3 is CASSHRTDNEKLFF. CDR3 in DNA: TGTGCCAGCAGTCATAGGACAGATAATGAAAAACTGTTTTTT.

The V call is TRBV10-3, the J call TRBJ2-5, with 14 bases that match TRBD2. V was pared by 10 bases and J by 7 bases, with 17 bases of the junction left unmatched. Germline-derived CDR1 and CDR2 are ENHRY and SYGVKD. The CDR3 covers 17 residues. This CDR3 is CATSGTSGGTRSVTQYF. The CDR3 nucleotides are TGTGCCACTTCCGGGACTAGCGGGGGTACCAGAAGCGTGACCCAGTACTTC.

This clone showed up just a few times. One end of the junction fails to match germline, which may point to a read error. The chain recombines TRBV5-4 with TRBJ2-3; TRBD2 aligns across 8 bases. The CDR3 contains 15 residues. From germline, CDR1 is SGHNT and CDR2 YYREEE (reference sequence). The chain's CDR3 is CASSPGLAGTDTQYF. The CDR3 DNA sequence: TGTGCCAGCAGCCCCGGGCTAGCGGGCACGGATACGCAGTATTTT.